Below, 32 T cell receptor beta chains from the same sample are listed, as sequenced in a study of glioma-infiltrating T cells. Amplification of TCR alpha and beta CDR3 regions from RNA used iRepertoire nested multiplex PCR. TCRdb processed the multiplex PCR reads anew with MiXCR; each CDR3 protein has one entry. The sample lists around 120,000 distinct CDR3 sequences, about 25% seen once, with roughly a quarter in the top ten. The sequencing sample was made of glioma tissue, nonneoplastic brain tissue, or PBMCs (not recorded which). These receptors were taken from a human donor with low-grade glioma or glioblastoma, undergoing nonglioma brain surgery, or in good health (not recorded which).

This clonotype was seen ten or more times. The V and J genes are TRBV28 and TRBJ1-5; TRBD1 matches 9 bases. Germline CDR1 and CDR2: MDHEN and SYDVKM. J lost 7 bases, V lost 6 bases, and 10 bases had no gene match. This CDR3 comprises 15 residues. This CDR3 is CASRLQGASQQPQHF. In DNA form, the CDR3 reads TGTGCCAGCAGGTTACAGGGGGCCTCGCAACAGCCCCAGCATTTT. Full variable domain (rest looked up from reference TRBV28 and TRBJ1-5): DVKVTQSSRYLVKRTGEKVFLECVQDMDHENMFWYRQDPGLGLRLIYFSYDVKMKEKGDIPEGYSVSREKKERFSLILESASTNQTSMYLCASRLQGASQQPQHFGDGTRLSIL.

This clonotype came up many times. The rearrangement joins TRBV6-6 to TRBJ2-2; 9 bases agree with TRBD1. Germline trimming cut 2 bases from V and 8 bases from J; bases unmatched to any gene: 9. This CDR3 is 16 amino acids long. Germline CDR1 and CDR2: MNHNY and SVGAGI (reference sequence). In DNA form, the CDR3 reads TGTGCCAGCAGTTACCCCGGGACAGGGAGAAAGGGGGAGCTGTTTTTT. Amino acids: CASSYPGTGRKGELFF.

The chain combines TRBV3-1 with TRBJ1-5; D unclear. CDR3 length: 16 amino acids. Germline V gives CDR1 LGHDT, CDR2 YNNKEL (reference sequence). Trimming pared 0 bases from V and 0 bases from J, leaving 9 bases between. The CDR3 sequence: CASSQDRGNSNQPQHF. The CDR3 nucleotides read TGTGCCAGCAGCCAAGATCGGGGTAATAGCAATCAGCCCCAGCATTTT.

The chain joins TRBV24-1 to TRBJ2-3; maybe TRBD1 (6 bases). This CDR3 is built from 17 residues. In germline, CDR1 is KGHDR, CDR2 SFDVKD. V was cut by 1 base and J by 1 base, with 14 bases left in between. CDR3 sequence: CATSDFGRGPRTDTQYF. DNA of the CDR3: TGTGCCACCAGTGATTTCGGCAGGGGACCCCGCACAGATACGCAGTATTTT.

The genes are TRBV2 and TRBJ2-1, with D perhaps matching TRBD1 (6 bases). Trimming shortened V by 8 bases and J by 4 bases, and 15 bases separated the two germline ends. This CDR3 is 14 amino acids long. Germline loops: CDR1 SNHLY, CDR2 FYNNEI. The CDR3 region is CASYGQSHYNEQFF. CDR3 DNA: TGTGCCAGCTACGGACAGTCGCATTACAATGAGCAGTTCTTC.

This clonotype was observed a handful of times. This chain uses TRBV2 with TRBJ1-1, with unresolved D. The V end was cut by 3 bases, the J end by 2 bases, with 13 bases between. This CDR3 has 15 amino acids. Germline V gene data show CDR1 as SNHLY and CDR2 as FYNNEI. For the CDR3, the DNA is TGTGCCAGCAGTGATAGGGAGGGCCTAAACACTGAAGCTTTCTTT. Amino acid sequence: CASSDREGLNTEAFF.

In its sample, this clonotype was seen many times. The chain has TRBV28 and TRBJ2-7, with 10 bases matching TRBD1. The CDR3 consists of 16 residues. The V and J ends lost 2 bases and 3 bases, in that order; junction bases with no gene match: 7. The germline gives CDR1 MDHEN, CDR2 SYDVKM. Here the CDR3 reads CASSLRAGQGLYEQYV. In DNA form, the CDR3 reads TGTGCCAGCAGTTTAAGAGCGGGACAGGGGCTCTACGAGCAGTACGTC.

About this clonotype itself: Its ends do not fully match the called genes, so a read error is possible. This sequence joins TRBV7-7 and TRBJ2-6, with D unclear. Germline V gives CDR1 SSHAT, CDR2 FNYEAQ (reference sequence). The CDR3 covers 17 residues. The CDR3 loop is CASSQDRRTVAANVLTF. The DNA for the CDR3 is TGCGCCAGCAGCCAAGATCGACGTACCGTCGCGGCCAACGTCCTGACTTTC.

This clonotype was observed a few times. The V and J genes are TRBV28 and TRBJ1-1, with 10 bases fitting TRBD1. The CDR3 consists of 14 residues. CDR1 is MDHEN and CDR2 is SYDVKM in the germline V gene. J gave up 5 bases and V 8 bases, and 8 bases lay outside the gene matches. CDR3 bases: TGTGCCAGCCGGACAGGGGGTTTGGCGACTGAAGCTTTCTTT. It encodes CASRTGGLATEAFF.

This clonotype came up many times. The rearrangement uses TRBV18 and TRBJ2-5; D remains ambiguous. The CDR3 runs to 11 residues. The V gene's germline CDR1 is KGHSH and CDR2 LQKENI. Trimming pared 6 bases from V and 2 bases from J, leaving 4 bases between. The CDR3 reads CASSPQETQYF. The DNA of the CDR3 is TGTGCCAGCTCGCCGCAAGAGACCCAGTACTTC.

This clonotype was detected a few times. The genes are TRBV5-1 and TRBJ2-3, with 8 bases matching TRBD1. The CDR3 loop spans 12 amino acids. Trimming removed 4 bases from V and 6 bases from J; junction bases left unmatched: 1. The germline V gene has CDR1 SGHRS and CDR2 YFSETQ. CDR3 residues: CASSGTGDTQYF. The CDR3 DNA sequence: TGCGCCAGCAGCGGGACAGGCGATACGCAGTATTTT.

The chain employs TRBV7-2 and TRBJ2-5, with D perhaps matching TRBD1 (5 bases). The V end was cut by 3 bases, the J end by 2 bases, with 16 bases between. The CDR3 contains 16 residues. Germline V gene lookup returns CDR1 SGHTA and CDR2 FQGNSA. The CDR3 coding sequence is TGTGCCAGCAGCTTGGCCAAGGCAACAGGACAAGAGACCCAGTACTTC. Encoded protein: CASSLAKATGQETQYF.

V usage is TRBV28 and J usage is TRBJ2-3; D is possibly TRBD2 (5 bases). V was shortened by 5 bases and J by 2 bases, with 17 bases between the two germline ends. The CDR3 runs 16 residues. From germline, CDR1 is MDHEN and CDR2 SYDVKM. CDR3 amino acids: CASSPRGLTSTDTQYF. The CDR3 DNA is TGTGCCAGCAGTCCAAGAGGACTCACGTCCACAGATACGCAGTATTTT.

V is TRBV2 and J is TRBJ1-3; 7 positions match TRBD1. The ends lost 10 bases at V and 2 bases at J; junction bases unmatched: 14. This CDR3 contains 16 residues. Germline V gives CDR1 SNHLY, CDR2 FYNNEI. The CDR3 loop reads CAIFRQGDLAGNTIYF. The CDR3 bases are TGTGCCATCTTTAGACAGGGCGATCTGGCTGGAAACACCATATATTTT. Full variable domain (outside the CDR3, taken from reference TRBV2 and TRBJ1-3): EPEVTQTPSHQVTQMGQEVILRCVPISNHLYFYWYRQILGQKVEFLVSFYNNEISEKSEIFDDQFSVERPDGSNFTLKIRSTKLEDSAMYFCAIFRQGDLAGNTIYFGEGSWLTVV.

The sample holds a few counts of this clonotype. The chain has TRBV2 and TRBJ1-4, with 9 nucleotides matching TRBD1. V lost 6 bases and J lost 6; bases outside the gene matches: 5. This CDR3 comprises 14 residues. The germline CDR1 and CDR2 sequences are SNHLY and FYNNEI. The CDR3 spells CASSLDRGYEKLFF. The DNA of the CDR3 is TGTGCCAGCAGCCTGGACAGGGGCTATGAAAAACTGTTTTTT.

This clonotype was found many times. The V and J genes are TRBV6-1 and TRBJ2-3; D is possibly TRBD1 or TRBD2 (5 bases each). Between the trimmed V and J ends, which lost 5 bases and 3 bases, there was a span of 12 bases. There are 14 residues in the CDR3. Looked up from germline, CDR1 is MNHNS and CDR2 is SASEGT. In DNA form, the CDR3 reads TGTGCCAGCAGTTTCCGGGACGGGACAGATACGCAGTATTTT. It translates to CASSFRDGTDTQYF.

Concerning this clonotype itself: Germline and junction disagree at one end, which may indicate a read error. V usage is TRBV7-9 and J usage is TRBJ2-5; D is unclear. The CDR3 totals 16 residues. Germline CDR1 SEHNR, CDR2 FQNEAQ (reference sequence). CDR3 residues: CARSLSSGWEGETQYF. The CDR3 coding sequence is TGTGCCAGAAGCTTATCGTCCGGATGGGAAGGAGAGACCCAGTACTTC. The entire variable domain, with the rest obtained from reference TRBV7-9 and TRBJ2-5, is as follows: DTGVSQNPRHKITKRGQNVTFRCDPISEHNRLYWYRQTLGQGPEFLTYFQNEAQLEKSRLLSDRFSAERPKGSFSTLEIQRTEQGDSAMYLCARSLSSGWEGETQYFGPGTRLLVL.

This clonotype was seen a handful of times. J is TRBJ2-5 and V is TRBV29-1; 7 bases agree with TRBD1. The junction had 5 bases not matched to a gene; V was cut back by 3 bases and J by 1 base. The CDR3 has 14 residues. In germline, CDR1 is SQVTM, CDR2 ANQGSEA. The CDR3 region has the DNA TGCAGCGTTGAGGTCTGGACAGGCCAAGAGACCCAGTACTTC. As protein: CSVEVWTGQETQYF.

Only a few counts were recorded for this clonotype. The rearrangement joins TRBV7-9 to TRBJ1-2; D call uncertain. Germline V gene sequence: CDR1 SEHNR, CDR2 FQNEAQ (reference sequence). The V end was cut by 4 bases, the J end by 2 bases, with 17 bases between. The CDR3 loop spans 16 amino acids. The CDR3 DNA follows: TGTGCCAGCAGCTCCGGACGTCGGTCAATCAACTATGGCTACACCTTC. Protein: CASSSGRRSINYGYTF.

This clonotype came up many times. CDR3 residues: CASSLLAADTQYF. CDR3 bases: TGTGCCAGCAGTTTACTGGCGGCAGATACGCAGTATTTT. V and J are TRBV27 and TRBJ2-3; D ambiguous. Trimming took off 2 bases at V and 4 bases at J, with 7 bases between the two ends. The V gene's germline CDR1 is MNHEY and CDR2 SMNVEV (reference sequence). CDR3 size: 13 residues.

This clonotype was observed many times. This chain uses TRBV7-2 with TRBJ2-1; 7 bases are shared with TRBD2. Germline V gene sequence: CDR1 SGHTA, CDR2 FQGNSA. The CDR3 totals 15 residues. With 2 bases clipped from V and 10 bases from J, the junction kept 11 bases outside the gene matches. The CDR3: CASSLTPGLVREQFF. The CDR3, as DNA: TGTGCCAGCAGCTTAACCCCCGGACTAGTACGGGAGCAGTTCTTC.

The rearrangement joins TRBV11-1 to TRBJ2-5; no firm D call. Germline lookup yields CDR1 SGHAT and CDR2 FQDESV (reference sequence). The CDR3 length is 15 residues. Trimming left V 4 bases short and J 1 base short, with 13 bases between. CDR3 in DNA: TGTGCCAGCAGCTCTACCACGGTAATCCAAGAGACCCAGTACTTC. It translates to CASSSTTVIQETQYF.

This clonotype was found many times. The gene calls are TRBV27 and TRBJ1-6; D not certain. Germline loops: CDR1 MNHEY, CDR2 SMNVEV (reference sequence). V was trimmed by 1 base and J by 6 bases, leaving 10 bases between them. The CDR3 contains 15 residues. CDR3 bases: TGTGCCAGCAGTTTATTGGTCCCGGGTAATTCACCCCTCCACTTT. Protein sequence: CASSLLVPGNSPLHF.

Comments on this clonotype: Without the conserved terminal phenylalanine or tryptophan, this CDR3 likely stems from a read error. Written as DNA, the CDR3 is TGTAGTGCCTCGACAGGGGGCTATGGCTACACCCTC. It yields the protein CSASTGGYGYTL. The chain is built from TRBV20-1 and TRBJ1-2; 9 bases map to TRBD1. The CDR3 is made up of 12 amino acids. CDR1 and CDR2 (germline): DFQATT, SNEGSKA (reference sequence).

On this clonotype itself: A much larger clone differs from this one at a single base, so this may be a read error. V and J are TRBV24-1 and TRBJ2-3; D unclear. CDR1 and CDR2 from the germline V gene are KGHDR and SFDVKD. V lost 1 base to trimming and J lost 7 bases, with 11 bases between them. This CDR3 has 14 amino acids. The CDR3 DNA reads TGTGCCACCAGTGATTTACCCCGGGCAAATACGCAGTATTTT. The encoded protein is CATSDLPRANTQYF.

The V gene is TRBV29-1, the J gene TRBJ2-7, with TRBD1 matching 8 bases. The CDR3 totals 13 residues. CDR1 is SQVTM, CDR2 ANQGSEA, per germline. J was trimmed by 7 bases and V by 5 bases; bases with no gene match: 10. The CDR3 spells CSVRIGQGYEQYV. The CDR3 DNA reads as TGCAGCGTTCGCATAGGACAGGGATATGAGCAGTACGTC.

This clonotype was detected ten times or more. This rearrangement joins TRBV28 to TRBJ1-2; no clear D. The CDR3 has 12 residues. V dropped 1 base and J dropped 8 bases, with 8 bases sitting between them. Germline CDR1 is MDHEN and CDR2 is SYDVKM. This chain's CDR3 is CASSLSIRGYTF. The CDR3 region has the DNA TGTGCCAGCAGTTTATCCATCAGGGGCTACACCTTC.

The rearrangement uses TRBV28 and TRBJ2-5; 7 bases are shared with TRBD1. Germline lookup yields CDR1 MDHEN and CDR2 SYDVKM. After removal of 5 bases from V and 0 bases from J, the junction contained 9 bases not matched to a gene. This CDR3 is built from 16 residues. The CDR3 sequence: CASSQIQGVYQETQYF. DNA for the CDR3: TGTGCCAGCAGTCAGATTCAGGGGGTCTACCAAGAGACCCAGTACTTC.

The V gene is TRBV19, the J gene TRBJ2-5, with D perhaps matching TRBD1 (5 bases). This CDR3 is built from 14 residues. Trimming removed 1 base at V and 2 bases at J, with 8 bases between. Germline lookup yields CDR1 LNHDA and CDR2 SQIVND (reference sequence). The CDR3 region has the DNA TGTGCCAGTAGTATAGGGGGCGGACAAGAGACCCAGTACTTC. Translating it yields CASSIGGGQETQYF.

CDR3 DNA: TGTGCCAGCAGTCCACCTTGGGGGGGAGAGACCCAGTACTTC. Residues: CASSPPWGGETQYF. The chain uses TRBV28 and TRBJ2-5; 7 nucleotides agree with TRBD2. J lost 4 bases, V lost 5 bases, and 7 bases had no gene match. The germline gives CDR1 MDHEN, CDR2 SYDVKM. This CDR3 is 14 amino acids long.

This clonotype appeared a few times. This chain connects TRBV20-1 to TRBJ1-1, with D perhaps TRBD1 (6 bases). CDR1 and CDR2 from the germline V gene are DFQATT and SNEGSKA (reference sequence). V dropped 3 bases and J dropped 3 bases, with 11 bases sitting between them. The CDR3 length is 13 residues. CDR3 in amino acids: CSASQGRDTEAFF. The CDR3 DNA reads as TGCAGTGCTAGCCAGGGGAGGGACACTGAAGCTTTCTTT.

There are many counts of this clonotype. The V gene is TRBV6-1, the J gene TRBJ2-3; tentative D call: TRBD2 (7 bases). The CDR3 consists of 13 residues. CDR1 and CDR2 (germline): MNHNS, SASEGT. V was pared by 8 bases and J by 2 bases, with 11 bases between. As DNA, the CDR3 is TGTGCCAGCCCGGGGGGCATCACAGATACGCAGTATTTT. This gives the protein CASPGGITDTQYF.